The 23 T cell receptor beta chains below were found in one sample sequenced in a study of T cells in Graves' hyperthyroidism and ophthalmopathy. Amplified regions were TCR beta CDR3 sequences from RNA transcripts. The study used the HTBI primer set for a first-round RT-PCR of the TCR CDR3. TCRdb ran MiXCR on the multiplex PCR reads and lists one entry per CDR3 protein. The sample contains 600,000 to 850,000 distinct CDR3 sequences, 18% of which appear only once. Sequenced material: blood. These receptors all stem from a woman aged 50 to 65 with Graves' hyperthyroidism that later progressed to Graves' ophthalmopathy.

This clonotype has a count of ten or more. The chain couples TRBV11-3 to TRBJ2-1, with D tentatively TRBD2 (6 bases). Trimming took 1 base from V and 5 from J, leaving 12 bases between them. CDR1 is SGHNT and CDR2 is YENEEA in the germline V gene. The CDR3 is 15 residues long. CDR3 region: CASSLGGLANNEQFF. The CDR3 DNA follows: TGTGCCAGCAGCTTAGGGGGTCTAGCGAACAATGAGCAGTTCTTC.

There are a few counts of this clonotype. The V call is TRBV7-9, the J call TRBJ1-1, with 8 bases aligning to TRBD1. The junction had 14 bases not matched to a gene; V was cut back by 5 bases and J by 6 bases. The germline V gene encodes CDR1 SEHNR and CDR2 FQNEAQ (reference sequence). This CDR3 has 16 amino acids. The DNA for the CDR3 is TGTGCCAGCAGCCCCACCCGGACAGGGTCGCACGCTGAAGCTTTCTTT. Its translation is CASSPTRTGSHAEAFF. Full variable domain (remainder filled in from reference TRBV7-9 and TRBJ1-1): DTGVSQNPRHKITKRGQNVTFRCDPISEHNRLYWYRQTLGQGPEFLTYFQNEAQLEKSRLLSDRFSAERPKGSFSTLEIQRTEQGDSAMYLCASSPTRTGSHAEAFFGQGTRLTVV.

This clonotype was recorded a few times. The chain recombines TRBV14 with TRBJ2-1; D is unclear. The V end was cut by 1 base, the J end by 0 bases, with 13 bases between. The germline CDR1 and CDR2 sequences are SGHDN and FVKESK. This CDR3 has 17 amino acids. CDR3 residues: CASSQVWRSSSYNEQFF. The CDR3 region has the DNA TGTGCCAGCAGCCAAGTATGGAGAAGTAGCTCCTACAATGAGCAGTTCTTC.

The chain is built from TRBV5-1 and TRBJ2-5, with a weak D call TRBD1 (6 bases). Trimming stripped 3 bases from V and 2 bases from J, with 17 bases between. The CDR3 contains 16 residues. Germline CDR1 and CDR2: SGHRS and YFSETQ. In DNA form, the CDR3 reads TGCGCCAGCAGCTGGACCGGGGCAGGGGATCAAGAGACCCAGTACTTC. Its translation is CASSWTGAGDQETQYF.

This clonotype has a count of ten or more. This chain links TRBV5-1 with TRBJ2-1, with a weak D call TRBD2 (5 bases). The CDR3 length is 17 residues. Trimming cost V 0 bases and J 0 bases, with 13 bases left between them. CDR1 and CDR2 from the germline V gene are SGHRS and YFSETQ. The CDR3 nucleotides are TGCGCCAGCAGCTTGGTCTTAGGGAGAGGCTCCTACAATGAGCAGTTCTTC. This gives the protein CASSLVLGRGSYNEQFF. The full variable domain, its missing parts supplied by reference TRBV5-1 and TRBJ2-1, is KAGVTQTPRYLIKTRGQQVTLSCSPISGHRSVSWYQQTPGQGLQFLFEYFSETQRNKGNFPGRFSGRQFSNSRSEMNVSTLELGDSALYLCASSLVLGRGSYNEQFFGPGTRLTVL.

This clonotype was found many times. V is TRBV3-1 and J is TRBJ1-2; possible D gene TRBD1, 6 bases. Germline assignment: CDR1 LGHDT and CDR2 YNNKEL (reference sequence). The CDR3 is 14 amino acids. The V and J ends lost 3 bases and 6 bases respectively, with 14 bases between them. CDR3 in DNA: TGTGCCAGCAGCCACAGGGGAGGGATAGATGGCTACACCTTC. Protein product: CASSHRGGIDGYTF.

In this sample, this clonotype turned up many times. The chain uses TRBV3-1 and TRBJ2-5, with 10 positions matching TRBD2. The junction had 10 bases not matched to a gene; V was cut back by 1 base and J by 5 bases. The CDR3 sequence is 17 residues long. Germline-derived CDR1 and CDR2 are LGHDT and YNNKEL (reference sequence). The CDR3 loop reads CASSQASRTSGPETQYF. CDR3 nucleotide sequence: TGTGCCAGCAGCCAAGCCTCTCGGACTAGCGGCCCCGAGACCCAGTACTTC.

The sample holds many counts of this clonotype. The chain links TRBV7-9 to TRBJ2-2, with D hard to call. This CDR3 has 15 amino acids. Trimming shortened V by 2 bases and J by 0 bases, and 7 bases separated the two germline ends. CDR1 and CDR2 (germline): SEHNR, FQNEAQ (reference sequence). The CDR3: CASSLWTSNTGELFF. CDR3 sequence (DNA): TGTGCCAGCAGCTTATGGACGTCGAACACCGGGGAGCTGTTTTTT.

The chain links TRBV7-6 to TRBJ1-6; a possible D gene is TRBD1 (6 bases). The CDR3 extends over 15 amino acids. Germline CDR1 SGHVS, CDR2 FNYEAQ. With 6 bases removed from V and 8 bases from J, the gap between germline ends came to 17 bases. Here the CDR3 reads CASSFKPGQDSPLHF. The DNA for the CDR3 is TGTGCCAGCAGTTTTAAACCGGGACAAGATTCACCCCTCCACTTT.

At least ten counts were recorded for this clonotype. The rearrangement uses TRBV20-1 and TRBJ2-5; a possible D gene is TRBD2 (6 bases). CDR1 is DFQATT and CDR2 is SNEGSKA in the germline V gene (reference sequence). Trimming shortened V by 3 bases and J by 1 base, and 18 bases separated the two germline ends. The CDR3 runs to 16 residues. The CDR3 coding sequence is TGCAGTGCTAGTCCCCCTATGAGCGGGTTCCAAGAGACCCAGTACTTC. Protein: CSASPPMSGFQETQYF.

J is TRBJ2-1 and V is TRBV29-1; 7 nucleotides match TRBD1. The junction had 7 bases not matched to a gene; V was cut back by 0 bases and J by 5 bases. Germline V gene lookup returns CDR1 SQVTM and CDR2 ANQGSEA. CDR3 size: 15 residues. Written as DNA, the CDR3 is TGCAGCGTTGAAGATACGGGGCAGGGGGACAATGAGCAGTTCTTC. It specifies CSVEDTGQGDNEQFF.

The chain combines TRBV27 with TRBJ1-2; perhaps TRBD1 as D (5 bases). Per germline, CDR1 MNHEY and CDR2 SMNVEV (reference sequence). The CDR3 is 16 amino acids. Trimming shortened V by 2 bases and J by 7 bases, and 20 bases separated the two germline ends. CDR3 sequence reads: CASSLQGSEGTFGYTF. DNA for the CDR3: TGTGCCAGCAGTTTACAGGGTTCGGAGGGTACCTTTGGCTACACCTTC.

This clonotype was seen a handful of times. The gene calls are TRBV19 and TRBJ1-1; 7 bases fit TRBD1. The germline V gene has CDR1 LNHDA and CDR2 SQIVND (reference sequence). The CDR3 length is 16 residues. The J segment lost 4 bases and the V segment lost 4 bases, leaving 12 bases of the junction unmatched. The CDR3 bases are TGTGCCAGTAGTACCTACAAACAGGGGTTCGGCACTGAAGCTTTCTTT. It specifies CASSTYKQGFGTEAFF. Complete variable domain (other parts from reference TRBV19 and TRBJ1-1): DGGITQSPKYLFRKEGQNVTLSCEQNLNHDAMYWYRQDPGQGLRLIYYSQIVNDFQKGDIAEGYSVSREKKESFPLTVTSAQKNPTAFYLCASSTYKQGFGTEAFFGQGTRLTVV.

This clonotype was counted many times. V is TRBV2 and J is TRBJ2-1, with TRBD1 matching 8 bases. This CDR3 region has 13 residues. The junction had 1 base not matched to a gene; V was cut back by 5 bases and J by 4 bases. CDR1 is SNHLY and CDR2 is FYNNEI in the germline V gene. CDR3 nucleotides: TGTGCCAGCAGTCAGGGGGCATACAATGAGCAGTTCTTC. Its protein product is CASSQGAYNEQFF.

This clonotype was counted at least ten times. V and J are TRBV7-9 and TRBJ1-1; D unclear. Germline assignment: CDR1 SEHNR and CDR2 FQNEAQ (reference sequence). The CDR3 spans 15 residues. The V and J ends lost 1 base and 1 base respectively, with 10 bases between them. CDR3 sequence: CASSLERPTNTEAFF. The CDR3 DNA sequence: TGTGCCAGCAGCTTAGAGAGACCCACGAACACTGAAGCTTTCTTT.

This clonotype was found many times. The chain is built from TRBV5-1 and TRBJ1-1; D possibly corresponds to TRBD1 (5 bases). Germline V CDR1 and CDR2: SGHRS, YFSETQ. The CDR3 spans 15 residues. Trimming removed 2 bases at V and 0 bases at J, with 11 bases between. In nucleotides, the CDR3 is TGCGCCAGCAGCTTATGGGGCCTAATGAACACTGAAGCTTTCTTT. This translates into CASSLWGLMNTEAFF.

There are many counts of this clonotype. V usage is TRBV11-2 and J usage is TRBJ1-6; tentative D call: TRBD1 (5 bases). The CDR3 runs to 15 residues. CDR1 and CDR2 (germline): SGHAT, FQNNGV. Trimming removed 1 base at V and 6 bases at J, with 10 bases between. The CDR3 reads CASSLVRGVNSPLHF. The CDR3 bases are TGTGCCAGCAGCTTAGTAAGGGGTGTTAATTCACCCCTCCACTTT.

This clonotype was picked up many times. V is TRBV6-1 and J is TRBJ2-7; 10 bases are a match to TRBD1. This CDR3 comprises 15 residues. V shed 7 bases and J 0 bases; nucleotides not matched to a gene: 6. Germline CDR1 reads MNHNS; CDR2 reads SASEGT. In nucleotides, the CDR3 is TGTGCCAGCACTCGGGGACAGGGGATCTCCTACGAGCAGTACTTC. As protein: CASTRGQGISYEQYF.

This clonotype came up many times. The chain joins TRBV28 to TRBJ2-7, with D possibly matching TRBD2 (6 bases). CDR1 and CDR2 (germline): MDHEN, SYDVKM. V gave up 3 bases and J gave up 1 base, with 13 bases separating them. The CDR3 is 15 residues long. CDR3 coding DNA: TGTGCCAGCAGTTTTCGGGAAGGAGGGTCCTACGAGCAGTACTTC. Protein product: CASSFREGGSYEQYF.

The V gene is TRBV30, the J gene TRBJ1-1; D might be TRBD1 (5 bases). The CDR3 extends over 15 amino acids. With 5 bases removed from V and 4 bases from J, the gap between germline ends came to 20 bases. Germline V gene lookup returns CDR1 GTSNPN and CDR2 SVGIG (reference sequence). CDR3 in amino acids: CAWGGGRGTGTEAFF. CDR3 nucleotides: TGTGCCTGGGGAGGAGGAAGGGGCACAGGCACTGAAGCTTTCTTT.

A few counts support this clonotype. The V and J genes are TRBV6-1 and TRBJ2-7; maybe TRBD1 (6 bases). This CDR3 spans 14 amino acids. V was pared by 1 base and J by 2 bases, with 9 bases between. CDR1 and CDR2 (germline): MNHNS, SASEGT. The CDR3 DNA reads TGTGCCAGCAGTGAAGGGACAGACCCCTACGAGCAGTACTTC. Protein: CASSEGTDPYEQYF.

This clonotype was seen a few times. The CDR3 DNA follows: TGTGCCAGCAGCCAAGATCCCCGGGCAGGGTATGGGGAGACCCAGTACTTC. Amino acids: CASSQDPRAGYGETQYF. V gene TRBV3-1 combines with J gene TRBJ2-5; D might be TRBD1 (5 bases). Germline lookup yields CDR1 LGHDT and CDR2 YNNKEL (reference sequence). V lost 0 bases, J lost 5 bases, and 19 bases lay in between. The CDR3 sequence is 17 residues long.

J is TRBJ2-7 and V is TRBV10-3; no clear D. The CDR3 spans 17 residues. V dropped 3 bases and J dropped 2 bases, with 20 bases sitting between them. The germline gives CDR1 ENHRY, CDR2 SYGVKD. The CDR3 loop reads CAISDSPERPGPYEQYF. The CDR3 DNA reads as TGTGCCATCAGTGACTCCCCCGAAAGACCAGGACCCTACGAGCAGTACTTC.